A single sample gave rise to the 19 T cell receptor beta chains below, sequenced in a study of T cell changes during pregnancy in multiple sclerosis. Assay used: immunoSEQ multiplex PCR; TCRdb lists only in-frame clones, some missing. The sample holds some 33,000 clones, roughly nine tenths seen once. Here the sequenced sample was CD8+ T cells from peripheral blood mononuclear cells, taken in the third trimester of pregnancy. All receptors come from a female donor with multiple sclerosis, enrolled in a pregnancy study.

This clone was seen once. The genes are TRBV10-3 and TRBJ1-1; weak D call: TRBD1 (5 bases). The germline V and J ends were trimmed by 3 bases and 5 bases, with 10 bases remaining between them. From germline, CDR1 is ENHRY and CDR2 SYGVKD. This CDR3 comprises 13 residues. The CDR3 DNA is TGTGCCATCAGTGATTCCCGGGGGACTGAAGCTTTCTTT. It specifies CAISDSRGTEAFF.

The CDR3 protein is CASSYPPGGHTQYF. CDR3 DNA sequence: TGTGCCAGCAGTTACCCGCCGGGAGGGCATACGCAGTATTTT. The chain is built from TRBV6-7 and TRBJ2-3, with TRBD2 matching over 8 bases. TRBV6-7 has ORF status, its function being uncertain. This CDR3 is 14 amino acids long. V shed 2 bases, J shed 7 bases, and the junction held 5 bases outside the gene matches.

The chain employs TRBV7-2 and TRBJ1-2; 8 positions match TRBD1. The CDR3 sequence is 14 residues long. Germline V CDR1 and CDR2: SGHTA, FQGNSA. V shed 5 bases, J shed 4 bases, and the junction held 6 bases outside the gene matches. The CDR3 DNA sequence: TGTGCCAGCAGCCCCGGACAGGGTTTCTATGGCTACACCTTC. Translating gives CASSPGQGFYGYTF. Drawing the rest from reference TRBV7-2 and TRBJ1-2, the complete variable domain is GAGVSQSPSNKVTEKGKDVELRCDPISGHTALYWYRQSLGQGLEFLIYFQGNSAPDKSGLPSDRFSAERTGGSVSTLTIQRTQQEDSAVYLCASSPGQGFYGYTFGSGTRLTVV.

The gene calls are TRBV13 and TRBJ2-7; no reliable D call. Germline CDR1 and CDR2: PRHDT and FYEKMQ (reference sequence). This CDR3 is built from 13 residues. V gave up 6 bases and J gave up 3 bases, with 12 bases separating them. The CDR3: CASSDKLGYEQYF. Here the CDR3 DNA reads TGTGCCAGCAGTGACAAGTTGGGCTACGAGCAGTACTTC.

The chain is built from TRBV29-1 and TRBJ1-2; 9 bases line up with TRBD1. The CDR3 sequence is 15 residues long. V lost 2 bases to trimming and J lost 2 bases; unmatched junction nucleotides: 6. Germline V gene lookup returns CDR1 SQVTM and CDR2 ANQGSEA. CDR3 residues: CSVESRGQGNYGYTF. Written as DNA, the CDR3 is TGCAGCGTTGAATCGCGGGGACAGGGAAACTATGGCTACACCTTC.

V usage is TRBV5-6 and J usage is TRBJ2-5; a weak D match, TRBD1 (6 bases). Per the germline V gene, CDR1 is SGHDT and CDR2 is YYEEEE. The CDR3 runs to 15 residues. V was clipped by 0 bases and J by 1 base, with 10 bases between them. For the CDR3, the DNA is TGTGCCAGCAGCTTGGGGACGGACAGCCAAGAGACCCAGTACTTC. Residues: CASSLGTDSQETQYF.

The chain recombines TRBV27 with TRBJ2-6, with a possible D match to TRBD1 (6 bases). CDR3 length equals 15 residues. CDR1 MNHEY and CDR2 SMNVEV come from the germline V gene (reference sequence). V shed 4 bases and J shed 4 bases, with 11 bases lying between them. CDR3 coding DNA: TGTGCCAGCAGTTACACAGGGTCGGGGGCCAACGTCCTGACTTTC. Translating it yields CASSYTGSGANVLTF. Combining the CDR3 with reference TRBV27 and TRBJ2-6 gives the whole variable domain EAQVTQNPRYLITVTGKKLTVTCSQNMNHEYMSWYRQDPGLGLRQIYYSMNVEVTDKGDVPEGYKVSRKEKRNFPLILESPSPNQTSLYFCASSYTGSGANVLTFGAGSRLTVL.

This clone was found a few times. The chain is built from TRBV9 and TRBJ1-6; the match to TRBD1 covers 11 bases. The germline CDR1 and CDR2 sequences are SGDLS and YYNGEE. The CDR3 consists of 16 residues. Trimming at V came to 4 bases and at J to 4 bases, leaving 4 bases not matched to a gene. CDR3 region: CASSRDRGDYNSPLHF. As DNA, the CDR3 is TGTGCCAGCAGCAGGGACAGGGGGGATTATAATTCACCCCTCCACTTT. Full variable domain (outside the CDR3, taken from reference TRBV9 and TRBJ1-6): DSGVTQTPKHLITATGQRVTLRCSPRSGDLSVYWYQQSLDQGLQFLIQYYNGEERAKGNILERFSAQQFPDLHSELNLSSLELGDSALYFCASSRDRGDYNSPLHFGNGTRLTVT.

The chain has TRBV9 and TRBJ2-3, with D possibly TRBD2 on 5 matching bases. The germline V and J ends were trimmed by 0 bases and 6 bases, with 17 bases remaining between them. The germline V gene has CDR1 SGDLS and CDR2 YYNGEE. This CDR3 region has 16 residues. CDR3 nucleotides: TGTGCCAGCAGCGTAGCCGGCAGCCGGGGAAAGGATACGCAGTATTTT. This codes for CASSVAGSRGKDTQYF.

V gene TRBV7-9 combines with J gene TRBJ2-1; D possibly corresponds to TRBD1 (5 bases). Trimming pared 6 bases from V and 0 bases from J, leaving 9 bases between. CDR1 SEHNR and CDR2 FQNEAQ come from the germline V gene (reference sequence). This CDR3 has 14 amino acids. This chain's CDR3 is CASSRGSSYNEQFF. CDR3 bases: TGTGCCAGCAGTAGGGGCAGCTCCTACAATGAGCAGTTCTTC. Looking up the rest from reference TRBV7-9 and TRBJ2-1 gives the full variable domain: DTGVSQNPRHKITKRGQNVTFRCDPISEHNRLYWYRQTLGQGPEFLTYFQNEAQLEKSRLLSDRFSAERPKGSFSTLEIQRTEQGDSAMYLCASSRGSSYNEQFFGPGTRLTVL.

V usage is TRBV6-5 and J usage is TRBJ1-1; 7 positions agree with TRBD1. This CDR3 region has 13 residues. After removal of 9 bases from V and 1 base from J, the junction contained 5 bases not matched to a gene. Germline assignment: CDR1 MNHEY and CDR2 SVGAGI. The CDR3 DNA follows: TGTGCCAGTCGAACAGGGGAGAACACTGAAGCTTTCTTT. This encodes CASRTGENTEAFF.

The CDR3 DNA reads as TGTGCCAGCAGCGCCGGCGGGGACGCTCCCTCCTACGAGCAGTACTTC. Its protein product is CASSAGGDAPSYEQYF. V usage is TRBV11-3 and J usage is TRBJ2-7; D perhaps matches TRBD2 (6 bases). CDR3 size: 16 residues. Germline lookup yields CDR1 SGHNT and CDR2 YENEEA. Trimming removed 5 bases from V and 0 bases from J, with 17 bases in between.

The genes are TRBV25-1 and TRBJ1-4, with 8 positions matching TRBD1. The V segment lost 5 bases and the J segment 6 bases; nucleotides outside the gene matches: 5. The CDR3 covers 14 residues. Germline values: CDR1 MGHDK, CDR2 SYGVNS. The CDR3 DNA follows: TGTGCCAGCAGTCGCAGGGGGCCCGATGAAAAACTGTTTTTT. This translates into CASSRRGPDEKLFF.

This clone came up once. The chain combines TRBV7-3 with TRBJ2-3, with D maybe TRBD2 (6 bases). Trimming removed 5 bases at V and 2 bases at J, with 14 bases between. From germline, CDR1 is SGHTA and CDR2 FQGTGA. CDR3 length equals 15 residues. Here the CDR3 reads CASSLSGPYTDTQYF. In nucleotides, the CDR3 is TGTGCCAGCAGCCTTAGCGGCCCGTACACAGATACGCAGTATTTT.

The chain is built from TRBV6-5 and TRBJ1-1; D gene uncertain. This CDR3 region has 13 residues. The germline V gene has CDR1 MNHEY and CDR2 SVGAGI. Trimming removed 4 bases from V and 4 bases from J, with 10 bases in between. The DNA for the CDR3 is TGTGCCAGCAGTTGGCAGTGGGCCACTGAAGCTTTCTTT. Residues: CASSWQWATEAFF.

The chain has TRBV9 and TRBJ2-1, with 8 bases that match TRBD2. Trimming cost V 3 bases and J 8 bases; bases outside gene matches: 10. The CDR3 contains 15 residues. The germline V gene encodes CDR1 SGDLS and CDR2 YYNGEE. CDR3 amino acids: CASSGIAGTTDEQFF. CDR3 DNA: TGTGCCAGCAGCGGAATAGCGGGGACTACGGATGAGCAGTTCTTC. Filled out from reference TRBV9 and TRBJ2-1, the complete variable domain reads DSGVTQTPKHLITATGQRVTLRCSPRSGDLSVYWYQQSLDQGLQFLIQYYNGEERAKGNILERFSAQQFPDLHSELNLSSLELGDSALYFCASSGIAGTTDEQFFGPGTRLTVL.

V and J are TRBV27 and TRBJ2-7; D perhaps matches TRBD1 (5 bases). The CDR3 sequence is 15 residues long. Trimming left V 2 bases short and J 7 bases short, with 18 bases between. Germline loops: CDR1 MNHEY, CDR2 SMNVEV (reference sequence). This CDR3 is CASSLTRTGLTEQYF. The CDR3 DNA sequence: TGTGCCAGCAGTTTAACCCGTACAGGCCTGACGGAGCAGTACTTC.

The chain is built from TRBV9 and TRBJ2-1; tentative D call: TRBD2 (5 bases). V was trimmed by 0 bases and J by 3 bases, leaving 10 bases between them. Per germline, CDR1 SGDLS and CDR2 YYNGEE. CDR3 length: 15 amino acids. The CDR3 region is CASSVAELDYNEQFF. The DNA of the CDR3 is TGTGCCAGCAGCGTAGCTGAACTAGACTACAATGAGCAGTTCTTC.

The chain couples TRBV25-1 to TRBJ2-5; tentative D call: TRBD1 (5 bases). CDR3 length: 14 amino acids. CDR1 MGHDK and CDR2 SYGVNS come from the germline V gene. The V gene lost 6 bases and the J gene lost 1 base, with 12 bases spanning the gap. The CDR3: CASRETGPQETQYF. In DNA form, the CDR3 reads TGTGCCAGCAGGGAAACAGGCCCCCAAGAGACCCAGTACTTC.